One and the same sample provided the 14 T cell receptor beta chains below, sequenced in a study of T-cell memory formation after mild COVID-19. Each CDR3 protein is one row after TCRdb ran MiXCR on the 5' RACE reads. The data contain fewer than 350,000 distinct CDR3 sequences, under 8.5% of them singletons. The sample comprised PBMCs or a T cell subset sorted from them (not recorded which). These receptors all come from a man aged 18 to 29 who had mild COVID-19 (a few samples of this study predate the infection). Cell type and time point are not known.

This clonotype was found a few times. The gene calls are TRBV11-2 and TRBJ2-7; 9 bases agree with TRBD1. Trimming removed 1 base from V and 5 bases from J; junction bases left unmatched: 3. Germline lookup yields CDR1 SGHAT and CDR2 FQNNGV. CDR3 length: 14 residues. The CDR3 DNA reads TGTGCCAGCAGCTTAGGACAGGGGGTCGACGAGCAGTACTTC. This encodes CASSLGQGVDEQYF.

This clonotype came up a few times. This rearrangement joins TRBV12-3 or TRBV12-4 to TRBJ2-4, with a tentative D call TRBD2 (5 bases). Trimming removed 4 bases from V and 16 bases from J, with 17 bases in between. This CDR3 is 12 amino acids long. The CDR3 DNA is TGTGCCAGCAGTTCCGACCTAGGCGCGGGTTACTTC. Translating gives CASSSDLGAGYF.

This clonotype was observed a few times. The chain links TRBV7-2 to TRBJ1-5; 7 bases are shared with TRBD1. The CDR3 has 15 amino acids. Germline V gene sequence: CDR1 SGHTA, CDR2 FQGNSA. With V trimmed by 4 bases and J by 4 bases, 7 bases remained unmatched. For the CDR3, the DNA is TGTGCCAGCAGCTCCAATACAGGGGTGAATCAGCCCCAGCATTTT. It translates to CASSSNTGVNQPQHF.

This clonotype was counted only a few times. The V and J genes are TRBV20-1 and TRBJ1-5, with unresolved D. The V gene lost 1 base and the J gene lost 5 bases, with 6 bases spanning the gap. The CDR3 runs 12 residues. In germline, CDR1 is DFQATT, CDR2 SNEGSKA (reference sequence). The CDR3 spells CSARVLDQPQHF. The CDR3 DNA is TGCAGTGCTAGAGTTCTCGATCAGCCCCAGCATTTT.

This clonotype was seen only a few times. The genes are TRBV2 and TRBJ2-3; 7 bases line up with TRBD2. This CDR3 has 15 amino acids. Germline CDR1 reads SNHLY; CDR2 reads FYNNEI. The J segment lost 3 bases and the V segment lost 5 bases, leaving 8 bases of the junction unmatched. The DNA of the CDR3 is TGTGCCAGCAGTCCCAGCGGGGTAGGGACAGATACGCAGTATTTT. It specifies CASSPSGVGTDTQYF. The full variable domain, with the rest looked up from reference TRBV2 and TRBJ2-3, is EPEVTQTPSHQVTQMGQEVILRCVPISNHLYFYWYRQILGQKVEFLVSFYNNEISEKSEIFDDQFSVERPDGSNFTLKIRSTKLEDSAMYFCASSPSGVGTDTQYFGPGTRLTVL.

In its sample, this clonotype was seen many times. V and J are TRBV19 and TRBJ2-1; D may be TRBD1 or TRBD2 (5 bases each). Trimming took 1 base from V and 0 from J, leaving 7 bases between them. This CDR3 region has 15 residues. Germline V gene data show CDR1 as LNHDA and CDR2 as SQIVND (reference sequence). As DNA, the CDR3 is TGTGCCAGTAGTATAGCAGGGAGCTCCTACAATGAGCAGTTCTTC. This translates into CASSIAGSSYNEQFF.

In its sample, this clonotype was seen many times. The chain combines TRBV5-1 with TRBJ2-1, with TRBD2 identical over 9 bases. Trimming cost V 4 bases and J 4 bases; bases outside gene matches: 15. In germline, CDR1 is SGHRS, CDR2 YFSETQ. The CDR3 covers 18 residues. Written as DNA, the CDR3 is TGCGCCAGCAGCCGTTCGGGAGCGGGGGGAGAACCTTACAATGAGCAGTTCTTC. Translating it yields CASSRSGAGGEPYNEQFF.

The table lists this clonotype with many counts. Written as DNA, the CDR3 is TGCAGTGCTAGAGGGCTAGAAACCTACAATGAGCAGTTCTTC. Its protein is CSARGLETYNEQFF. This chain connects TRBV20-1 to TRBJ2-1; D gene uncertain. Looked up from germline, CDR1 is DFQATT and CDR2 is SNEGSKA (reference sequence). Between the trimmed V and J ends, which lost 1 base and 2 bases, there was a span of 9 bases. This CDR3 is built from 14 residues.

This clonotype has just a few counts. V and J are TRBV7-2 and TRBJ1-1; D is ambiguous. The CDR3 runs 12 residues. Germline values: CDR1 SGHTA, CDR2 FQGNSA. V was shortened by 4 bases and J by 6 bases, with 9 bases between the two germline ends. The CDR3 here is CASSSIVSEAFF. The CDR3 DNA sequence: TGTGCCAGCAGCTCAATAGTGTCTGAAGCTTTCTTT. The variable domain in full, completed from reference TRBV7-2 and TRBJ1-1, reads GAGVSQSPSNKVTEKGKDVELRCDPISGHTALYWYRQSLGQGLEFLIYFQGNSAPDKSGLPSDRFSAERTGGSVSTLTIQRTQQEDSAVYLCASSSIVSEAFFGQGTRLTVV.

This clonotype was seen repeatedly, ten times or more. The chain joins TRBV6-5 to TRBJ1-5; a weak D match, TRBD1 (6 bases). Germline CDR1 reads MNHEY; CDR2 reads SVGAGI. The CDR3 runs 17 residues. V was pared by 4 bases and J by 3 bases, with 19 bases between. The CDR3 reads CASSSRTEDRYNQPQHF. The DNA of the CDR3 is TGTGCCAGCAGTTCGAGGACAGAAGATAGATACAATCAGCCCCAGCATTTT.

The chain carries TRBV10-3 and TRBJ1-2; D is perhaps TRBD1 (6 bases). Germline values: CDR1 ENHRY, CDR2 SYGVKD. Deletions cut 6 bases from V and 6 bases from J, with 11 bases between. This CDR3 contains 12 residues. CDR3 protein: CAIRITGHGYTF. CDR3 sequence (DNA): TGTGCCATCAGGATTACAGGGCATGGCTACACCTTC.

In this sample, this clonotype turned up many times. The gene calls are TRBV4-3 and TRBJ2-7; TRBD2 is a possible D gene (6 bases). This CDR3 has 16 amino acids. The V gene lost 0 bases and the J gene lost 1 base, with 13 bases spanning the gap. Per germline, CDR1 LGHNA and CDR2 YSLEER. CDR3 nucleotides: TGCGCCAGCAGCCAAGATTGGGACTGGACGTCCTACGAGCAGTACTTC. This codes for CASSQDWDWTSYEQYF.

The chain carries TRBV5-5 and TRBJ1-3, with 7 bases lining up with TRBD1. Germline V lookup: CDR1 SGHKS, CDR2 YYEKEE (reference sequence). The J segment lost 7 bases and the V segment lost 1 base, leaving 11 bases of the junction unmatched. The CDR3 has 16 residues. In DNA form, the CDR3 reads TGTGCCAGCAGCTTGAGACCCGACAGGGCACCCAACACCATATATTTT. Its translation is CASSLRPDRAPNTIYF.

This clonotype was seen more than once but under ten times. The chain recombines TRBV12-3 or TRBV12-4 with TRBJ2-7; D may correspond to TRBD1 or TRBD2 (5 bases each). With 8 bases removed from V and 2 bases from J, the gap between germline ends came to 13 bases. The CDR3 is 13 amino acids. CDR3 region: CASSGRTTYEQYF. CDR3 sequence (DNA): TGTGCCAGCTCGGGACGGACCACCTACGAGCAGTACTTC.